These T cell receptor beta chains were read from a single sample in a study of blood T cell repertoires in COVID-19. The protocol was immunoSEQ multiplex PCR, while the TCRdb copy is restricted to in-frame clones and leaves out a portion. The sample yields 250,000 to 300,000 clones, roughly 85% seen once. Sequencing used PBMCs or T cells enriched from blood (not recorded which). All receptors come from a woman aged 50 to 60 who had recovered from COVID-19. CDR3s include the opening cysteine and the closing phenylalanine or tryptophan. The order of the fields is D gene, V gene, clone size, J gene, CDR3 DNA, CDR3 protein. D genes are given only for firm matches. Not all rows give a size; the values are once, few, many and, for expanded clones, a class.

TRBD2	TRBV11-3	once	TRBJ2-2	TGTGCCAGCAGCCCGACCGCTAGCGGGAGAACCGGGGAGCTGTTTTTT	CASSPTASGRTGELFF
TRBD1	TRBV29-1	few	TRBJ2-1	TGCAGCGTTTTGGACAGGGGGCGGACGAATGAGCAGTTCTTC	CSVLDRGRTNEQFF
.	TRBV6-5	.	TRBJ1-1	TGTGCCAGCAGTTACCAGTCGGGCACTGAAGCTTTCTTT	CASSYQSGTEAFF
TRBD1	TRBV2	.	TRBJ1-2	TGTGCCAGCAGTCTTAAACAGGGGGCGGCGAGCGGCTACACCTTC	CASSLKQGAASGYTF
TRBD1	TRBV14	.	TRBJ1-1	TGTGCCAGCAGCCAAGTAATAGGGGGACAGCGTAACACTGAAGCTTTCTTT	CASSQVIGGQRNTEAFF
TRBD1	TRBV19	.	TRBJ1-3	TGTGCCAGTAGTATTCTGACAGGGAGCTCTGGAAACACCATATATTTT	CASSILTGSSGNTIYF
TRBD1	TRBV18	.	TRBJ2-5	TGTGCCAGCTCACCCACTCTCCGGGACAGGAAATCGATAGGGGAGACCCAGTACTTC	CASSPTLRDRKSIGETQYF
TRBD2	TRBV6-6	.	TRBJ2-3	TGTGCCAGCAGCCCGAGCGGGAGCGGGCCAGATACGCAGTATTTT	CASSPSGSGPDTQYF
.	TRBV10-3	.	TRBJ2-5	TGTGCCATCAGTGAGTCGAGGGAGACCCAGTACTTC	CAISESRETQYF
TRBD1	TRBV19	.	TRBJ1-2	TGTGCCAGTACCCCCGGGGTGACAGGGGGTGGCTACACCTTC	CASTPGVTGGGYTF
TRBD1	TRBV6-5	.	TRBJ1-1	TGTGCCAGCAGCGTCTACAGGGGCTTGAACACTGAAGCTTTCTTT	CASSVYRGLNTEAFF
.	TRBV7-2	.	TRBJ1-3	TGTGCCAGCAGCTTAGTAGGGGCCGGTGGCGGAAACACCATATATTTT	CASSLVGAGGGNTIYF
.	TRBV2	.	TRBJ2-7	TGTGCCAGCAGCCCTAGGACAGCCCTCTCCTACGAGCAGTACTTC	CASSPRTALSYEQYF
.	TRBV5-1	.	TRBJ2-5	TGCGCCAGCAGCTTGGTTGGCAGGCAAGAGACCCAGTACTTC	CASSLVGRQETQYF
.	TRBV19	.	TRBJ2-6	TGTGCCAGTAGTGAATTACAGGGTGCGGGGGCCAACGTCCTGACTTTC	CASSELQGAGANVLTF
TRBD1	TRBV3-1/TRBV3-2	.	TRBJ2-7	TGTGCCAGCAGCCAAGGGACAGGGAGTTACGAGCAGTACTTC	CASSQGTGSYEQYF
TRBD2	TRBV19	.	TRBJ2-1	TGTGCCAGTAGCCCCCGACTAGCGGGAGTTGAGCAGTTCTTC	CASSPRLAGVEQFF
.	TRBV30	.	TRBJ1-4	TGTGCCTGGAGTAGCGGGGTAATGAAAAAACTGTTTTTT	CAWSSGVMKKLFF
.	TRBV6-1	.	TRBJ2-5	TGTGCCAGCAGTGAATTAGCTGGAGAGACCCAGTACTTC	CASSELAGETQYF
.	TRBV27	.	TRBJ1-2	TGTGCCAGCAGTTTATCGGAGCAGGGATACTATGGCTACACCTTC	CASSLSEQGYYGYTF
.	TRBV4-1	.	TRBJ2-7	TGCGCCAGCAGCCAAGTCCCGACAGTAGACTACGAGCAGTACTTC	CASSQVPTVDYEQYF
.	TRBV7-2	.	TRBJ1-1	TGTGCCAGCAGCTTAGTCCCGGGGGGGGCCACTGAAGCTTTCTTT	CASSLVPGGATEAFF
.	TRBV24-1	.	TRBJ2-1	TGTGCCACCAGTGATTCGCTGGGACTCGGCAATGAGCAGTTCTTC	CATSDSLGLGNEQFF
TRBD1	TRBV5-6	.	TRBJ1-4	TGTGCCAGCAGCTCCTCCAGGGGGAAACTGTTTTTT	CASSSSRGKLFF
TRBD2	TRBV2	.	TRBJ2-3	TGTGCCAGCTTGATGACTAGCGGGAGTGGGACAGATACGCAGTATTTT	CASLMTSGSGTDTQYF
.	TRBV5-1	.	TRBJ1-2	TGCGCCAGCCGCCACGACGGGGATGTCTATGGCTACACCTTC	CASRHDGDVYGYTF
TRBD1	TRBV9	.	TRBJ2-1	TGTGCCAGCAGCGTCCGACAGGGGGTGCCAGGGGAAGAGCAGTTCTTC	CASSVRQGVPGEEQFF
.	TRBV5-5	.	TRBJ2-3	TGTGCCAGCAGCTTGTTCGCAGATACGCAGTATTTT	CASSLFADTQYF
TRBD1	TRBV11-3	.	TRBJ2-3	TGTGCCAGCAGCTCCGGACAGGGAACTACAGATACGCAGTATTTT	CASSSGQGTTDTQYF
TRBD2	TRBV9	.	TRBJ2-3	TGTGCCAGCACTAGCGGGTTAACAGATACGCAGTATTTT	CASTSGLTDTQYF
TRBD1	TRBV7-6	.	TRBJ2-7	TGTGCCAGCAGCTTAGGGACAGGGGACGAGACCTACGAGCAGTACTTC	CASSLGTGDETYEQYF
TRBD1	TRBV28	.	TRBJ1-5	TGTGCCAGCAGCACGACAGGGATAAATCAGCCCCAGCATTTT	CASSTTGINQPQHF
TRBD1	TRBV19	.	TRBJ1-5	TGTGCCAGTAGTAAGGGACAGGGTCTTAGCAATCAGCCCCAGCATTTT	CASSKGQGLSNQPQHF
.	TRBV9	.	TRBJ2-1	TGTGCCAGCAGCTCTCAGCCAGGGGCGGCGGGAGCCCTCTCCTACAATGAGCAGTTCTTC	CASSSQPGAAGALSYNEQFF
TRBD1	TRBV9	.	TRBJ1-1	TGTGCCAGCAGTGACGACAGGGGCCCCTGGACTGAAGCTTTCTTT	CASSDDRGPWTEAFF
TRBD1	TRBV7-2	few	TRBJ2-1	TGTGCCAGCAGCTTATACGGACAGGGAGTTGGCAATGAGCAGTTCTTC	CASSLYGQGVGNEQFF
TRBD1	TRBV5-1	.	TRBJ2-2	TGCGCCAGCAGCACGGTGACAGGGGGCGCGGACAGGGAGCTGTTTTTT	CASSTVTGGADRELFF
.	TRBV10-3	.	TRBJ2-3	TGTGCCATCAGTGGGGGACTTGAGGAGTATTTT	CAISGGLEEYF
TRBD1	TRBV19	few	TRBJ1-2	TGTGCCAGTAGTATTAGAGGCCCGGGACAGGGCTCCTATTATGGCTACACCTTC	CASSIRGPGQGSYYGYTF